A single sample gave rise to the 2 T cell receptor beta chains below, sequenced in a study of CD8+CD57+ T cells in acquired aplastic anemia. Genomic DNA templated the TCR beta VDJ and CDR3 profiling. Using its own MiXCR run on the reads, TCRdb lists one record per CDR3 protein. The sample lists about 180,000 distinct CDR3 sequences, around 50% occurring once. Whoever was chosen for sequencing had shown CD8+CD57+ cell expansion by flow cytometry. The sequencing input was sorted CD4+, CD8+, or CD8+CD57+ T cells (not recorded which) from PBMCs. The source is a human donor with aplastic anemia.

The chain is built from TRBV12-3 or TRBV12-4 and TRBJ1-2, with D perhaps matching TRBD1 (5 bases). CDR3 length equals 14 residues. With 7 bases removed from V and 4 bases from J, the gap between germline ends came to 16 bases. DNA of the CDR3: TGTGCCAGCATGCGGGTAGGGCAGGGCTATGGCTACACCTTC. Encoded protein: CASMRVGQGYGYTF.

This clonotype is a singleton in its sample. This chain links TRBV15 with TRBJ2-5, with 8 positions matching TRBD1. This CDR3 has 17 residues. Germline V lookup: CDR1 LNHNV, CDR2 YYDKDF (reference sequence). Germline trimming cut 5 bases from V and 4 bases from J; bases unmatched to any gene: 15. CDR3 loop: CATSWQTDRGLGETQYF. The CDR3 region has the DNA TGTGCCACCAGCTGGCAAACAGACAGGGGCCTCGGAGAGACCCAGTACTTC.